This TCR beta chain was found in a study of vaccination and CD4 T cells after COVID-19. About the study: Samples taken post-COVID came a median about 100 days after diagnosis, ranging from 35 to 161. Blood was drawn a median around 71 days post second dose, range 14 to 241.

Study-level findings and limits: SARS-CoV-2-reactive clonotype medians increased from around 20 to 38, not significantly.

TCRdb independently ran MiXCR on the PCR reads; one entry per CDR3 protein. The profile covers approximately 21,000 distinct CDR3 sequences, with about 57% appearing a single time and approximately 0.93% taken by the ten largest. A note on this clonotype: Its specificity is not known.

This CDR3 has 9 residues. Germline V gene lookup returns CDR1 SGHVS and CDR2 FQNEAQ. The sample in question was CD4+ T cells from blood, obtained before SARS-CoV-2 vaccination. This TCR was recovered from a human donor who had recovered from COVID-19. The chain recombines TRBV7-8 with TRBJ2-7, with D uncertain. CDR3 coding DNA: TGTCGGCCGATCTACGAGCAGTACTTC. Protein product: CRPIYEQYF.